This T cell receptor (beta chain) originates from a study of shared clonotypes between healthy human individuals. General study points: Unshared clonotypes carried lower generation probabilities than those common to all four donors.

Every immunoSEQ plate was one replicate of a subset's evenly spread DNA. Sequencing was performed with immunoSEQ multiplex PCR; in TCRdb, only in-frame clones are kept and a portion is missing. There are more than 2 million clones in the sample; around 96% occur only once, and about 1.1% lies in the top ten. The naive CD8 subset, CD45RO-negative cells positively selected for CCR7, excluded terminally differentiated effector memory CD45RA+ cells. In regard to this clone: Its specificity is not known.

Germline V gives CDR1 ENHRY, CDR2 SYGVKD. The CDR3 runs 12 residues. Trimming pared 11 bases from V and 4 bases from J, leaving 14 bases between. V gene TRBV10-3 combines with J gene TRBJ2-5; weak D call: TRBD2 (6 bases). This clonotype was obtained from a man aged 18 to 29 in good health. Input material: naive CD8+ T cells sorted from blood. CDR3 nucleotide sequence: TGTGCCTCTCAGGAGGGGCGAGAGACCCAGTACTTC. Translation gives CASQEGRETQYF.